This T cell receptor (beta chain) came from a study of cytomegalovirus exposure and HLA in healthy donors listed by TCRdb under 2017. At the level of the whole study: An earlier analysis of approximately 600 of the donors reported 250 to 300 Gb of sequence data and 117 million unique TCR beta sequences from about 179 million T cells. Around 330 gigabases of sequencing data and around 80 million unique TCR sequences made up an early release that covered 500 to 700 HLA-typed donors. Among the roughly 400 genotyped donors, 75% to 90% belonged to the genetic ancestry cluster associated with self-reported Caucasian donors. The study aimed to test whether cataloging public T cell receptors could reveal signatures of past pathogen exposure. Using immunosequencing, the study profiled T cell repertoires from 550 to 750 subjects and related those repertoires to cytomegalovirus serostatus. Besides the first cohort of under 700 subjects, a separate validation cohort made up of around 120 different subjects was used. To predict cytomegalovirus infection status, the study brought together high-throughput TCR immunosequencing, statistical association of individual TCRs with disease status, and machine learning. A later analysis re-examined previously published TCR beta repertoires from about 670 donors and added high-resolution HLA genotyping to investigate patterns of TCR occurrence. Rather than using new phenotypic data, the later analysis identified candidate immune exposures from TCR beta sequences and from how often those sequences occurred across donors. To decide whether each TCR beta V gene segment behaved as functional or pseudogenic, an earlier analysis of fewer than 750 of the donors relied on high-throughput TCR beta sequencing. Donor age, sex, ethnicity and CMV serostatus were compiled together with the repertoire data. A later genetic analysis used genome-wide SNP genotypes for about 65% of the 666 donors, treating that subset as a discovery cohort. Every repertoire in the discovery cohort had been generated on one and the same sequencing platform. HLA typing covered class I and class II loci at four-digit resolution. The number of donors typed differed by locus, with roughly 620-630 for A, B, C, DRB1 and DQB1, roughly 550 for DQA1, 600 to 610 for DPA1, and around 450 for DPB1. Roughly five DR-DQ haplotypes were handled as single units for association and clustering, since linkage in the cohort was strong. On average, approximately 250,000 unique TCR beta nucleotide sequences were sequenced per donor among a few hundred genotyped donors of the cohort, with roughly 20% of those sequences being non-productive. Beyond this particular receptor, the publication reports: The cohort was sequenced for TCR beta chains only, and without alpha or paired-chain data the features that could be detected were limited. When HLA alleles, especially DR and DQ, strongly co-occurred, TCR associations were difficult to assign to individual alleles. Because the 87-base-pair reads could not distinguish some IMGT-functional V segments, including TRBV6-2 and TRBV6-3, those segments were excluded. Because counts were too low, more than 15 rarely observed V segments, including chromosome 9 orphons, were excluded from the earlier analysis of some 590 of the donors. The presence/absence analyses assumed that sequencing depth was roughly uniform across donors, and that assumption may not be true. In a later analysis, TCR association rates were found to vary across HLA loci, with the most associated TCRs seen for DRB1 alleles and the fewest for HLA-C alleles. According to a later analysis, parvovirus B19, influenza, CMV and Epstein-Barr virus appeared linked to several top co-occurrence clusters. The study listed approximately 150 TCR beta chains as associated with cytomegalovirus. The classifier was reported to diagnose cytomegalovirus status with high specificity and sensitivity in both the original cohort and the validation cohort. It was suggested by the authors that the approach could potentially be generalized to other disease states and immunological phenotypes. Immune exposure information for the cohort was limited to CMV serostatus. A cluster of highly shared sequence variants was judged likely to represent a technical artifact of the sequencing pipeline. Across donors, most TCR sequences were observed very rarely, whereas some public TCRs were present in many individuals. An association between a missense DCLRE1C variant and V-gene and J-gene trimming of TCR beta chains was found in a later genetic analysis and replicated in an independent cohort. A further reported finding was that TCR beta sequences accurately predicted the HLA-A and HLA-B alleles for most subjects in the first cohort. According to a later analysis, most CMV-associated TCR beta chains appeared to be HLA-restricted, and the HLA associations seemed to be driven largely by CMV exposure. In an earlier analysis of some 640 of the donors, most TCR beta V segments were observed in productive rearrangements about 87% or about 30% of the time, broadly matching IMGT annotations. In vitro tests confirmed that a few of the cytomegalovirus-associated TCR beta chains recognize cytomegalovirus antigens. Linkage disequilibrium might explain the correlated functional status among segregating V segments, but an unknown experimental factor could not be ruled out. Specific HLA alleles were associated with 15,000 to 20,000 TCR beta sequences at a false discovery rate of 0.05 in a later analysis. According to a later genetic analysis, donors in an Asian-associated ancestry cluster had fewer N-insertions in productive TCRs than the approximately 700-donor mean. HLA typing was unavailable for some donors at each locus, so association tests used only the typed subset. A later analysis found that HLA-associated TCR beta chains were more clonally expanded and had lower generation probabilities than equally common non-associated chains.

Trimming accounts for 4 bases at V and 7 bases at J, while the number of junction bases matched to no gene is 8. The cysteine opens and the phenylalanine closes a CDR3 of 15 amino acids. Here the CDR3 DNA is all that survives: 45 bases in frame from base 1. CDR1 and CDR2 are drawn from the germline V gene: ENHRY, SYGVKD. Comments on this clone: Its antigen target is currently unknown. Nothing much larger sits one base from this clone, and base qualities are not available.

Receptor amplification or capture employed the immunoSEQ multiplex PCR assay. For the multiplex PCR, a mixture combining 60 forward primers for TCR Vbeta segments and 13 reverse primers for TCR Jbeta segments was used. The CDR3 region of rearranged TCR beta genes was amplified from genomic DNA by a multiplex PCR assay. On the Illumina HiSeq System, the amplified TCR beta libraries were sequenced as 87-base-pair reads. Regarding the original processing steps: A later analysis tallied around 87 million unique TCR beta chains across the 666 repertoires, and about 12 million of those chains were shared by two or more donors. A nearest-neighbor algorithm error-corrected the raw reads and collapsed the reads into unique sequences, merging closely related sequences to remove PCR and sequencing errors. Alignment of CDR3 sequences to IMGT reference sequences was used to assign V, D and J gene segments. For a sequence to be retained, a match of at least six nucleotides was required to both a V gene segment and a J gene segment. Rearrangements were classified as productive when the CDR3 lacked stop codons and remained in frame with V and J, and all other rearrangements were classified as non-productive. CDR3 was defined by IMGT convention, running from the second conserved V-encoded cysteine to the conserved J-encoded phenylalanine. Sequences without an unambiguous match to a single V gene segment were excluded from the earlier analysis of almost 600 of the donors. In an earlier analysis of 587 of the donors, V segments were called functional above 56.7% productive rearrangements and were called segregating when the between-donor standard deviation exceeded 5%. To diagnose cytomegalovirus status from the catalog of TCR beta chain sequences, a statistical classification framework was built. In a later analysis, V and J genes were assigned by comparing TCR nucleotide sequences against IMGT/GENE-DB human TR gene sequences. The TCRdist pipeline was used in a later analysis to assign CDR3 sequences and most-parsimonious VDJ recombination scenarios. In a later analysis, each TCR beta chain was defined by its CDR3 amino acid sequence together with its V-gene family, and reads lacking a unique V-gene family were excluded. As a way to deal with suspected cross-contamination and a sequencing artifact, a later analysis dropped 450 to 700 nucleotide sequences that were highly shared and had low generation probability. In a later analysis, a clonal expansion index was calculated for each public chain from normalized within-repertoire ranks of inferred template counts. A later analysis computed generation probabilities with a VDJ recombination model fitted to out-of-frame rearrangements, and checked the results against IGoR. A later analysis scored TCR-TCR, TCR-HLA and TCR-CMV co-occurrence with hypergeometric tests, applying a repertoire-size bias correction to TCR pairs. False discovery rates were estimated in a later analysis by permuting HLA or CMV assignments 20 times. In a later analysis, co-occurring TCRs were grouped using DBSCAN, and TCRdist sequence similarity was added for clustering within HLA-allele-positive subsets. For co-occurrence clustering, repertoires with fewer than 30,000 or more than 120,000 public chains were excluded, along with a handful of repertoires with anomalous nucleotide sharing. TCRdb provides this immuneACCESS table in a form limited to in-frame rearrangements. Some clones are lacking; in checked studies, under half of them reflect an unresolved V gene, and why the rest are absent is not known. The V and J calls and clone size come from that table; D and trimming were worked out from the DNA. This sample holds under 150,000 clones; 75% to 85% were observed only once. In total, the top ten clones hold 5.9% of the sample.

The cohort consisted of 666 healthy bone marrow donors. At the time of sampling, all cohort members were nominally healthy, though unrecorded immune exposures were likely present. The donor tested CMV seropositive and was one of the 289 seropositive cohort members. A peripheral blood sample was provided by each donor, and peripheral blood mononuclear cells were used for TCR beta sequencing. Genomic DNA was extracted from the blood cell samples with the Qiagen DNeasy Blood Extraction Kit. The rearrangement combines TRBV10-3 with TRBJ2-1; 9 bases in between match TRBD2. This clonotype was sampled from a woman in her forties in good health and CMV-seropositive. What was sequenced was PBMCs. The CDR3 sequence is CAISGGGAIGNEQFF. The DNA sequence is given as TGTGCCATCAGTGGCGGGGGGGCTATAGGAAATGAGCAGTTCTTC.